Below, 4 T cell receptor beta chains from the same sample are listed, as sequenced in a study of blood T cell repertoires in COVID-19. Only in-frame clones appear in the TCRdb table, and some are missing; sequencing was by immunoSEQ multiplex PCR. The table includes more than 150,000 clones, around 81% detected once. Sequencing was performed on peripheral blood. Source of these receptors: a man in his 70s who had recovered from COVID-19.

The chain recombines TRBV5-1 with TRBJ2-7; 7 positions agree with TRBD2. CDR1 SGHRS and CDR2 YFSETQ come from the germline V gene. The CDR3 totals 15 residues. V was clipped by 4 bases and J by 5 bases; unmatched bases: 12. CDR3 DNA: TGCGCCAGCAGCCATACAGAGGGACTAAACCACGAGCAGTACTTC. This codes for CASSHTEGLNHEQYF.

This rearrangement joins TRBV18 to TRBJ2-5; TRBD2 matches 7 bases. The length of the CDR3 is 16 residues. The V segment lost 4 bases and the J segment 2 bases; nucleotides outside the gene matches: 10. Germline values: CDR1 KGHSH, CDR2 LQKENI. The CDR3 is CASSQTGRGVQETQYF. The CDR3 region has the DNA TGTGCCAGCTCACAAACGGGGAGGGGAGTTCAAGAGACCCAGTACTTC.

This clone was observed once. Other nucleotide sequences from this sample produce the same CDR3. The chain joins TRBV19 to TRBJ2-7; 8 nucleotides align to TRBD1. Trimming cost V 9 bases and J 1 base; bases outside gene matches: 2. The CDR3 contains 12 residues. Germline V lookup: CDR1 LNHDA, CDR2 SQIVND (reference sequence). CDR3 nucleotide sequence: TGTGCCAGCCAGGGGGCTTCCTACGAGCAGTACTTC. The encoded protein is CASQGASYEQYF.

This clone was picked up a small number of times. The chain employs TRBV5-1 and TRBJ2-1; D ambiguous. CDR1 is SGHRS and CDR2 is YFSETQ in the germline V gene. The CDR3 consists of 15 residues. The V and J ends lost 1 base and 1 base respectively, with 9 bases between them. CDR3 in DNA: TGCGCCAGCAGCTTGAACCGAGTATCCTACAATGAGCAGTTCTTC. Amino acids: CASSLNRVSYNEQFF. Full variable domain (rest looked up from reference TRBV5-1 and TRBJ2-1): KAGVTQTPRYLIKTRGQQVTLSCSPISGHRSVSWYQQTPGQGLQFLFEYFSETQRNKGNFPGRFSGRQFSNSRSEMNVSTLELGDSALYLCASSLNRVSYNEQFFGPGTRLTVL.